This T cell receptor (beta chain) appears in the sequencing data of a study of blood T cell repertoires in COVID-19. Overall study context: Acute and convalescent COVID-19 specimens originated in the United States, Italy and Spain. The analysed material was cDNA or gDNA that came from T cells, B-cell-depleted T cells, or PBMCs.

In the source study's methods: Using reference gene primer amplification, nucleated cell counts were estimated. Only in-frame clones appear in the TCRdb table, and some are missing; sequencing was by immunoSEQ multiplex PCR. V and J calls and clone size are copied from that table; D and trimming were computed from the DNA. This sample has 250,000 to 350,000 clones, with approximately 85% found just once. Trimming at V came to 1 base and at J to 2 bases, leaving 2 bases not matched to a gene. The CDR3 loop spans 14 amino acids. CDR1 is MGHRA and CDR2 is YSYEKL in the germline V gene. The chain recombines TRBV4-1 with TRBJ2-7; TRBD2 agrees at 7 bases. Specimen: peripheral blood. The TCR sequence derives from a woman aged 45-65 years with acute or convalescent COVID-19. The CDR3 DNA reads TGCGCCAGCAGCCAAGTGAGCGGGACCTACGAGCAGTACTTC. Its translation: CASSQVSGTYEQYF.